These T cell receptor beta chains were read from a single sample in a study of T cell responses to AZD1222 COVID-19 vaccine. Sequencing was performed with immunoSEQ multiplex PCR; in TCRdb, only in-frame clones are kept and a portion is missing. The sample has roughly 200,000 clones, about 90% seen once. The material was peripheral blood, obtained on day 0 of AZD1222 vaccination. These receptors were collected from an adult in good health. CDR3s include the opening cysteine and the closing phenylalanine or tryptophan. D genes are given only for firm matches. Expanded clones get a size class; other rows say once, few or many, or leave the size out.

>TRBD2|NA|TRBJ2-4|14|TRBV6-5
TGTGCCAGCAACCGGGGGGAGGTTAGGGGCATTCAGTACTTC
CASNRGEVRGIQYF
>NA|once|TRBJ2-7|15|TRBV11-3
TGTGCCAGCAGCTTAAGCGGCCTAAGCTCCTACGAGCAGTACTTC
CASSLSGLSSYEQYF
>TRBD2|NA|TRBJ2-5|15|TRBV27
TGTGCCAGCAGCCACCTCCCGGGGGGGCGAGAGACCCAGTACTTC
CASSHLPGGRETQYF
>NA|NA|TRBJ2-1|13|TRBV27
TGTGCCAGCAGTCTCCTTGCGTACAATGAGCAGTTCTTC
CASSLLAYNEQFF
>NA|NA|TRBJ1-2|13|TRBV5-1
TGCGCCAGCACCGCGGAGGGTAACTATGGCTACACCTTC
CASTAEGNYGYTF
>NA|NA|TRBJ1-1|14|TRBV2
TGTGCCAGCAGGGCGGGACAAGTGAACACTGAAGCTTTCTTT
CASRAGQVNTEAFF
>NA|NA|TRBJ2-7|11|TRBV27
TGTGCCAGCAGTGAACGGGGCGAGCAGTACTTC
CASSERGEQYF
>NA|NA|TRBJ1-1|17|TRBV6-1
TGTGCCAGCAGTGTTAACTTTGCCCGACAGCTGAACACTGAAGCTTTCTTT
CASSVNFARQLNTEAFF
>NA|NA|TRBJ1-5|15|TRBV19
TGTGCCAGTAGTATAGTGGGGGGTAGCAATCAGCCCCAGCATTTT
CASSIVGGSNQPQHF
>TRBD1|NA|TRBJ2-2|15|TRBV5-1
TGCGCCAGCAGCCAGGACAGGGGGCGCCCCGGGGAGCTGTTTTTT
CASSQDRGRPGELFF
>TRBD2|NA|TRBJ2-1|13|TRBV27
TGTGCCAACCCATCCGGGACTAACAATGAGCAGTTCTTC
CANPSGTNNEQFF
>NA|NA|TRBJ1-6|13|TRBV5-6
TGTGCCAGCACCCTGCAAGATAATTCACCCCTCCACTTT
CASTLQDNSPLHF
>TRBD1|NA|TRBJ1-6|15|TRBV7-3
TGTGCCAGCAGCGCAGGACAGGGGGCGCATTCACCCCTCCACTTT
CASSAGQGAHSPLHF
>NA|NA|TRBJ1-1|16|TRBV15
TGTGCCACCAGCAGAGATGCCCGTAAAAGGGCCACTGAAGCTTTCTTT
CATSRDARKRATEAFF
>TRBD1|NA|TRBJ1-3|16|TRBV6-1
TGTGCCAGCAGTGAATTGTACAGGGGGTCTGGAAACACCATATATTTT
CASSELYRGSGNTIYF